Below are 10 T cell receptor beta chains sequenced from a single sample in a study of CD8+CD57+ T cells in acquired aplastic anemia. Selection for sequencing was limited to patients who had shown CD8+CD57+ cell expansion by flow cytometry. For CDR3 and TCR beta VDJ profiling, genomic DNA was the template used. TCRdb recomputed calls from the reads with MiXCR, one row per CDR3 protein. This table holds roughly 160,000 distinct CDR3 sequences, 71% found once. Sequenced material: sorted CD4+, CD8+, or CD8+CD57+ T cells (not recorded which) from PBMCs. Source of these receptors: a human donor with aplastic anemia.

The chain employs TRBV20-1 and TRBJ2-7; TRBD1 is a possible D gene (6 bases). This CDR3 spans 15 amino acids. The germline V gene has CDR1 DFQATT and CDR2 SNEGSKA (reference sequence). V was trimmed by 2 bases and J by 2 bases, leaving 16 bases between them. The CDR3 region is CSARPFRQVTYEQYF. The DNA for the CDR3 is TGCAGTGCTAGACCATTCCGACAGGTTACCTACGAGCAGTACTTC.

This clonotype showed up just a few times. The CDR3 region has the DNA TGTGCCAGCAGTGAACAGCGGGGGGGCGCAGATACGCAGTATTTT. Translation: CASSEQRGGADTQYF. The V call is TRBV2, the J call TRBJ2-3, with 10 bases aligning to TRBD2. The J segment lost 4 bases and the V segment lost 2 bases, leaving 3 bases of the junction unmatched. CDR3 length equals 15 residues. CDR1 is SNHLY, CDR2 FYNNEI, per germline.

This chain connects TRBV5-6 to TRBJ1-4; 9 nucleotides line up with TRBD1. Per germline, CDR1 SGHDT and CDR2 YYEEEE. This CDR3 has 15 residues. After removal of 1 base from V and 8 bases from J, the junction contained 6 bases not matched to a gene. For the CDR3, the DNA is TGTGCCAGCAGCTTGCGCGGGACAGGGATGGAAAAACTGTTTTTT. Its protein is CASSLRGTGMEKLFF.

The V gene is TRBV29-1, the J gene TRBJ2-1, with 13 bases that match TRBD2. This CDR3 is 14 amino acids long. CDR1 and CDR2 (germline): SQVTM, ANQGSEA. After removal of 4 bases from V and 6 bases from J, the junction contained 3 bases not matched to a gene. CDR3 nucleotides: TGCAGCGTTGCTACTAGCGGGGGGGCCAATGAGCAGTTCTTC. Translated, it gives CSVATSGGANEQFF.

The chain joins TRBV5-1 to TRBJ1-1; no reliable D call. V was cut by 4 bases and J by 1 base, with 8 bases left in between. The CDR3 loop spans 13 amino acids. Germline V gene sequence: CDR1 SGHRS, CDR2 YFSETQ. The CDR3 here is CASSADSNTEAFF. In DNA form, the CDR3 reads TGCGCCAGCAGCGCCGATTCGAACACTGAAGCTTTCTTT.

The chain couples TRBV6-4 to TRBJ2-5; 8 bases are shared with TRBD2. Unmatched junction bases numbered 4, after V lost 0 bases and J lost 4 bases. The CDR3 is 15 amino acids. Per the germline V gene, CDR1 is MRHNA and CDR2 is SNTAGT. Here the CDR3 DNA reads TGTGCCAGCAGTGACTCGGGACTAGATAGAGAGACCCAGTACTTC. As protein: CASSDSGLDRETQYF.

The chain has TRBV7-9 and TRBJ1-4; tentatively, D is TRBD1 (6 bases). Germline V gene data show CDR1 as SEHNR and CDR2 as FQNEAQ (reference sequence). V was cut by 4 bases and J by 4 bases, with 13 bases left in between. CDR3 length: 15 amino acids. CDR3: CASSSSDRFNEKLFF. The CDR3 DNA follows: TGTGCCAGCAGCTCCTCAGACAGGTTTAATGAAAAACTGTTTTTT.

The genes are TRBV7-9 and TRBJ1-4; possibly TRBD1 for D (5 bases). The V and J ends lost 5 bases and 5 bases respectively, with 15 bases between them. The germline V gene has CDR1 SEHNR and CDR2 FQNEAQ (reference sequence). The CDR3 sequence is 15 residues long. The CDR3 loop is CASSRTGRANEKLFF. The CDR3 DNA follows: TGTGCCAGCAGCCGCACGGGCAGGGCAAATGAAAAACTGTTTTTT.

The V and J genes are TRBV4-1 and TRBJ2-3; 10 nucleotides line up with TRBD1. In germline, CDR1 is MGHRA, CDR2 YSYEKL. V shed 1 base, J shed 4 bases, and the junction held 8 bases outside the gene matches. This CDR3 has 17 residues. The chain's CDR3 is CASSQAIGTGVSDTQYF. The CDR3, as DNA: TGCGCCAGCAGCCAAGCAATTGGGACAGGGGTATCAGATACGCAGTATTTT.

The rearrangement uses TRBV19 and TRBJ1-5; a weak D match, TRBD1 (6 bases). With 3 bases removed from V and 3 bases from J, the gap between germline ends came to 12 bases. Germline assignment: CDR1 LNHDA and CDR2 SQIVND (reference sequence). The CDR3 consists of 15 residues. The CDR3: CASSIGQLINQPQHF. The CDR3, as DNA: TGTGCCAGTAGTATTGGACAGTTAATCAATCAGCCCCAGCATTTT.